Shown below are 32 T cell receptor beta chains from a single sample sequenced in a study of blood T cell repertoires in COVID-19. Sequencing was performed with immunoSEQ multiplex PCR; in TCRdb, only in-frame clones are kept and a portion is missing. The data hold about 370,000 clones, with more than 80% observed a single time. The sample taken for sequencing was peripheral blood. The origin of the receptors is a woman in her thirties with COVID-19, enrolled during active disease.

This clone is a singleton in its sample. The chain carries TRBV24-1 and TRBJ2-5; 7 nucleotides match TRBD2. J lost 1 base, V lost 5 bases, and 6 bases had no gene match. There are 15 residues in the CDR3. Germline assignment: CDR1 KGHDR and CDR2 SFDVKD. CDR3 nucleotide sequence: TGTGCCACCAGTGGGGGTTGGGGGGGCCAAGAGACCCAGTACTTC. This sequence encodes CATSGGWGGQETQYF.

V is TRBV28 and J is TRBJ2-1; a weak D match, TRBD1 (6 bases). Deletions cut 6 bases from V and 12 bases from J, with 15 bases between. The CDR3 totals 12 residues. The V gene's germline CDR1 is MDHEN and CDR2 SYDVKM. In nucleotides, the CDR3 is TGTGCCAGCAGCATCCCCCAGGGGCCGCAGTTCTTC. The encoded protein is CASSIPQGPQFF.

The rearrangement uses TRBV6-5 and TRBJ2-3, with D possibly matching TRBD1 (5 bases). The CDR3 covers 13 residues. Germline values: CDR1 MNHEY, CDR2 SVGAGI. Trimming pared 7 bases from V and 4 bases from J, leaving 12 bases between. The CDR3 protein is CASKGVEPDTQYF. CDR3 bases: TGTGCCAGCAAAGGGGTAGAGCCAGATACGCAGTATTTT.

This clone is a singleton in its sample. The chain links TRBV27 to TRBJ1-6; perhaps TRBD1 as D (5 bases). This CDR3 has 16 amino acids. Germline CDR1 is MNHEY and CDR2 is SMNVEV (reference sequence). Trimming removed 5 bases from V and 11 bases from J, with 22 bases in between. The CDR3 sequence: CASSLRRFAGGTPLHF. In DNA form, the CDR3 reads TGTGCCAGCAGTCTCCGACGGTTTGCGGGGGGGACACCCCTCCACTTT.

The gene calls are TRBV7-9 and TRBJ2-2; weak D call: TRBD2 (5 bases). The ends were cut back, 2 bases at V and 7 bases at J, with 14 bases in the middle. The CDR3 is 15 residues long. Germline V lookup: CDR1 SEHNR, CDR2 FQNEAQ (reference sequence). In DNA, the CDR3 is TGTGCCAGCAGCTTACGAAGACCCGGGATCGGGGAGCTGTTTTTT. As protein: CASSLRRPGIGELFF.

The CDR3 here is CASSLGLAGEGGNEQFF. As DNA, the CDR3 is TGCGCCAGCAGCTTGGGACTAGCGGGAGAGGGGGGCAATGAGCAGTTCTTC. V is TRBV5-1 and J is TRBJ2-1, with TRBD2 matching 12 bases. Trimming at V came to 0 bases and at J to 6 bases, leaving 7 bases not matched to a gene. From germline, CDR1 is SGHRS and CDR2 YFSETQ. There are 17 residues in the CDR3.

V and J are TRBV5-6 and TRBJ2-7; TRBD1 agrees at 9 bases. Germline V gene data show CDR1 as SGHDT and CDR2 as YYEEEE. Unmatched junction bases numbered 6, after V lost 0 bases and J lost 2 bases. The CDR3 is 16 amino acids. CDR3 in DNA: TGTGCCAGCAGCTTGGGGGGACAGGGCGTAGCCTACGAGCAGTACTTC. This sequence encodes CASSLGGQGVAYEQYF.

This chain joins TRBV23-1 and TRBJ2-7; D may be TRBD2 (5 bases). TRBV23-1 is assigned to the ORF class and has an uncertain function. V gave up 2 bases and J gave up 3 bases, with 14 bases separating them. This CDR3 contains 15 residues. The CDR3 sequence is CASSQLSDSYYEQYV. The CDR3 nucleotides are TGCGCCAGCAGTCAACTATCGGACTCTTACTACGAGCAGTACGTC.

The count of this clone is one. CDR3 coding DNA: TGTGCCAGCAGCTTAGAGACAGGGGTAGCTGAAGCTTTCTTT. Amino acid sequence: CASSLETGVAEAFF. The gene calls are TRBV7-9 and TRBJ1-1, with 8 bases identical to TRBD1. The trim removed 1 base at V and 6 bases at J, leaving 4 bases unmatched. CDR1 and CDR2 from the germline V gene are SEHNR and FQNEAQ (reference sequence). The CDR3 runs 14 residues.

The chain is built from TRBV11-2 and TRBJ2-2; 10 bases align to TRBD2. This CDR3 spans 16 amino acids. Trimming cost V 3 bases and J 0 bases; bases outside gene matches: 1. Germline V gene lookup returns CDR1 SGHAT and CDR2 FQNNGV. The CDR3 spells CASSLSGGANTGELFF. For the CDR3, the DNA is TGTGCCAGCAGCTTGAGCGGGGGGGCGAACACCGGGGAGCTGTTTTTT.

A few counts support this clone. The gene calls are TRBV7-2 and TRBJ1-5, with a tentative D call TRBD1 (5 bases). V was shortened by 5 bases and J by 7 bases, with 15 bases between the two germline ends. CDR1 is SGHTA, CDR2 FQGNSA, per germline. The CDR3 extends over 14 amino acids. CDR3 nucleotides: TGTGCCAGCAGCCCCGATTGGGGGGTCCAGCCCCAGCATTTT. It translates to CASSPDWGVQPQHF.

The V and J genes are TRBV5-4 and TRBJ2-6, with TRBD1 identical over 9 bases. V lost 0 bases and J lost 0; bases outside the gene matches: 1. This CDR3 contains 17 residues. The germline CDR1 and CDR2 sequences are SGHNT and YYREEE (reference sequence). The CDR3 loop reads CASSLGTGVSGANVLTF. The CDR3 bases are TGTGCCAGCAGCTTGGGGACAGGGGTCTCTGGGGCCAACGTCCTGACTTTC. Variable domain in full (rest from reference TRBV5-4 and TRBJ2-6): ETGVTQSPTHLIKTRGQQVTLRCSSQSGHNTVSWYQQALGQGPQFIFQYYREEENGRGNFPPRFSGLQFPNYSSELNVNALELDDSALYLCASSLGTGVSGANVLTFGAGSRLTVL.

J is TRBJ2-7 and V is TRBV6-5, with 12 bases identical to TRBD2. The V gene's germline CDR1 is MNHEY and CDR2 SVGAGI. The J segment lost 4 bases and the V segment lost 6 bases, leaving 4 bases of the junction unmatched. The CDR3 spans 14 residues. In nucleotides, the CDR3 is TGTGCCAGCAGACCTAGCGGGGGGGAGTACGAGCAGTACTTC. Encoded protein: CASRPSGGEYEQYF.

This chain connects TRBV15 to TRBJ2-6, with TRBD2 matching 7 bases. The ends lost 2 bases at V and 4 bases at J; junction bases unmatched: 14. Germline V lookup: CDR1 LNHNV, CDR2 YYDKDF (reference sequence). The CDR3 is 19 amino acids. Here the CDR3 DNA reads TGTGCCACCAGCAGATACGCTACCGGGAGGACTAGGGGGGCCAACGTCCTGACTTTC. It yields the protein CATSRYATGRTRGANVLTF.

As to this clone: Other DNA sequences from this sample encode an identical CDR3 as well. The CDR3 spells CASSRTGGGETQYF. Written as DNA, the CDR3 is TGTGCCAGTAGCCGTACAGGGGGCGGCGAGACCCAGTACTTC. J is TRBJ2-5 and V is TRBV19; TRBD1 matches 9 bases. The CDR3 is 14 amino acids. Germline V gives CDR1 LNHDA, CDR2 SQIVND (reference sequence). The J segment lost 5 bases and the V segment lost 6 bases, leaving 7 bases of the junction unmatched.

The chain is built from TRBV7-9 and TRBJ1-6, with 8 nucleotides matching TRBD1. CDR1 is SEHNR and CDR2 is FQNEAQ in the germline V gene (reference sequence). V lost 5 bases and J lost 7; bases outside the gene matches: 10. The CDR3 spans 16 residues. The CDR3 spells CASSPTLGQGNSPLHF. The CDR3, as DNA: TGTGCCAGCAGCCCCACCCTCGGACAGGGAAATTCACCCCTCCACTTT.

This rearrangement joins TRBV29-1 to TRBJ2-3, with a tentative D call TRBD1 (5 bases). This CDR3 has 11 amino acids. V was cut by 4 bases and J by 4 bases, with 6 bases left in between. CDR1 and CDR2 from the germline V gene are SQVTM and ANQGSEA. The CDR3 nucleotides read TGCAGCGTTGCAGGGCCAGATACGCAGTATTTT. Translating it yields CSVAGPDTQYF.

This sequence joins TRBV24-1 and TRBJ1-1; D gene uncertain. CDR1 and CDR2 (germline): KGHDR, SFDVKD. The CDR3 covers 13 residues. The V end was cut by 7 bases, the J end by 1 base, with 9 bases between. The CDR3 DNA reads TGTGCCACCAGGGGAGCTGAGAACACTGAAGCTTTCTTT. Translation gives CATRGAENTEAFF.

The chain uses TRBV5-1 and TRBJ2-3; 8 bases are a match to TRBD2. Trimming took 0 bases from V and 0 from J; bases not matched to a gene: 6. The CDR3 contains 17 residues. Germline V gene lookup returns CDR1 SGHRS and CDR2 YFSETQ. CDR3: CASSLESGRTSTDTQYF. The CDR3 region has the DNA TGCGCCAGCAGCTTGGAGAGCGGGAGAACGAGCACAGATACGCAGTATTTT.

This chain links TRBV19 with TRBJ2-3; 11 bases map to TRBD1. The ends lost 6 bases at V and 1 base at J; junction bases unmatched: 3. Germline CDR1 reads LNHDA; CDR2 reads SQIVND (reference sequence). There are 15 residues in the CDR3. The CDR3 loop reads CASRDRGRGTDTQYF. The CDR3 DNA sequence: TGTGCCAGTAGGGACAGGGGGCGAGGCACAGATACGCAGTATTTT.

This chain connects TRBV11-3 to TRBJ2-1; 8 nucleotides match TRBD2. J lost 10 bases, V lost 1 base, and 9 bases had no gene match. The CDR3 length is 15 residues. Germline loops: CDR1 SGHNT, CDR2 YENEEA. DNA of the CDR3: TGTGCCAGCAGCTTAGTGGCGGGGGGTACGGGGGAGCAGTTCTTC. Its translation is CASSLVAGGTGEQFF.

The chain joins TRBV4-1 to TRBJ1-2; possibly TRBD1 for D (5 bases). Germline values: CDR1 MGHRA, CDR2 YSYEKL. With 1 base removed from V and 2 bases from J, the gap between germline ends came to 11 bases. CDR3 size: 15 residues. The CDR3 region has the DNA TGCGCCAGCAGCCAAGGCAGGCAGGGCAACTATGGCTACACCTTC. Translation: CASSQGRQGNYGYTF.

This chain joins TRBV28 and TRBJ1-2; 10 nucleotides match TRBD1. Germline V gene lookup returns CDR1 MDHEN and CDR2 SYDVKM. CDR3 length: 17 residues. Trimming at V came to 3 bases and at J to 3 bases, leaving 10 bases not matched to a gene. The CDR3 spells CASSFRLTGGLDYGYTF. The DNA for the CDR3 is TGTGCCAGCAGTTTCCGTTTGACAGGGGGCCTCGACTATGGCTACACCTTC.

This sequence joins TRBV29-1 and TRBJ2-1; no reliable D call. The CDR3 has 11 amino acids. Germline loops: CDR1 SQVTM, CDR2 ANQGSEA. V shed 3 bases and J shed 9 bases, with 9 bases lying between them. In nucleotides, the CDR3 is TGCAGCGTTGACTTTGCGAGTGAGCAGTTCTTC. It encodes CSVDFASEQFF.

This clone was picked up one time. The chain carries TRBV27 and TRBJ2-2; TRBD2 aligns across 14 bases. The V and J ends lost 6 bases and 5 bases, in that order; junction bases with no gene match: 5. This CDR3 comprises 16 residues. Germline V gene sequence: CDR1 MNHEY, CDR2 SMNVEV (reference sequence). CDR3 residues: CASSPTSGRGTGELFF. In DNA, the CDR3 is TGTGCCAGCAGCCCGACTAGCGGGAGGGGTACCGGGGAGCTGTTTTTT.

The V call is TRBV11-2, the J call TRBJ1-6, with D perhaps TRBD1 (5 bases). With 6 bases removed from V and 6 bases from J, the gap between germline ends came to 21 bases. Germline V CDR1 and CDR2: SGHAT, FQNNGV. The CDR3 is 17 amino acids. The chain's CDR3 is CASRLSTQGDPNSPLHF. In DNA form, the CDR3 reads TGTGCCAGCAGGCTCTCAACCCAGGGTGACCCTAATTCACCCCTCCACTTT.

The chain recombines TRBV10-2 with TRBJ2-7, with D maybe TRBD2 (6 bases). The ends were cut back, 6 bases at V and 3 bases at J, with 12 bases in the middle. The germline CDR1 and CDR2 sequences are WSHSY and SAAADI. The CDR3 is 13 residues long. The CDR3: CASSTRERYEQYF. As DNA, the CDR3 is TGCGCCAGCAGCACACGGGAGCGCTACGAGCAGTACTTC.

This chain links TRBV5-1 with TRBJ2-6, with unresolved D. Germline V lookup: CDR1 SGHRS, CDR2 YFSETQ. The CDR3 sequence is 17 residues long. Trimming took 0 bases from V and 0 from J, leaving 10 bases between them. Here the CDR3 DNA reads TGCGCCAGCAGCTTGGAGACCTGGAGCTCTGGGGCCAACGTCCTGACTTTC. It yields the protein CASSLETWSSGANVLTF.

The rearrangement joins TRBV5-4 to TRBJ2-1, with a tentative D call TRBD2 (7 bases). This CDR3 is built from 15 residues. Germline CDR1 is SGHNT and CDR2 is YYREEE (reference sequence). V lost 5 bases, J lost 6 bases, and 18 bases lay in between. CDR3 nucleotides: TGTGCCAGCAGTCTGCGGGGGCGAGGGGGCAATGAGCAGTTCTTC. As protein: CASSLRGRGGNEQFF. The full variable domain, in which reference TRBV5-4 and TRBJ2-1 provide the parts outside the CDR3, is ETGVTQSPTHLIKTRGQQVTLRCSSQSGHNTVSWYQQALGQGPQFIFQYYREEENGRGNFPPRFSGLQFPNYSSELNVNALELDDSALYLCASSLRGRGGNEQFFGPGTRLTVL.

The genes are TRBV5-1 and TRBJ1-4; tentative D call: TRBD1 (6 bases). CDR1 and CDR2 from the germline V gene are SGHRS and YFSETQ. V dropped 0 bases and J dropped 8 bases, with 14 bases sitting between them. The CDR3 totals 15 residues. The CDR3 here is CASSLESYRDEKLFF. In DNA form, the CDR3 reads TGCGCCAGCAGCTTGGAATCTTACAGGGACGAAAAACTGTTTTTT.

The chain has TRBV7-9 and TRBJ1-2, with 7 bases that match TRBD1. The CDR3 spans 14 residues. With V trimmed by 5 bases and J by 8 bases, 11 bases remained unmatched. Germline loops: CDR1 SEHNR, CDR2 FQNEAQ (reference sequence). The CDR3 DNA is TGTGCCAGCAGCCTAGGGGACAGATCGTGGGGCTACACCTTC. Its translation: CASSLGDRSWGYTF.

This clone was recorded a few times. The chain couples TRBV28 to TRBJ2-2; TRBD2 agrees at 13 bases. Germline V lookup: CDR1 MDHEN, CDR2 SYDVKM. The CDR3 runs to 17 residues. The trim removed 4 bases at V and 4 bases at J, leaving 6 bases unmatched. The CDR3 DNA reads as TGTGCCAGCAGTTCCTCGGGACTAGCGGGGATCACCGGGGAGCTGTTTTTT. Its translation is CASSSSGLAGITGELFF.